This T cell receptor beta chain was sequenced during a study of OX40 agonist ivuxolimab in advanced cancers. Background on the study: The study enrolled dose-escalation patients with hepatocellular carcinoma, melanoma, renal cell or head and neck cancer. Those enrolled were roughly 80% male, with a mean age of around 57 years and ages from about 20 to 80.

Study-wide points: Near-lowest levels of clonal expansion characterized partial responders at 0.1-3.0 mg/kg.

TCRdb's table, derived via immunoSEQ multiplex PCR, lists solely in-frame clones and lacks some. Among approximately 70,000 clones, about 91% were seen once, and the ten largest hold 1% to 1.2%. This clone was seen just once. Its antigen is unknown. Autoimmune disease history or systemic immunosuppression excluded patients. Germline V CDR1 and CDR2: SGHRS, YFSETQ. The ends were cut back, 4 bases at V and 10 bases at J, with 15 bases in the middle. The CDR3 consists of 14 residues. The source material was CD4+ or CD8+ T cells sorted from blood, sampled in a trial of the OX40 agonist ivuxolimab. The sequence came from an adult with an advanced solid tumor such as melanoma, head and neck, liver or kidney cancer. The V call is TRBV5-1, the J call TRBJ1-6; D may be TRBD1 (5 bases). The CDR3 bases are TGCGCCAGCAGCCTCGGACAATTCAGCTCACCCCTCCACTTT. Translation: CASSLGQFSSPLHF.